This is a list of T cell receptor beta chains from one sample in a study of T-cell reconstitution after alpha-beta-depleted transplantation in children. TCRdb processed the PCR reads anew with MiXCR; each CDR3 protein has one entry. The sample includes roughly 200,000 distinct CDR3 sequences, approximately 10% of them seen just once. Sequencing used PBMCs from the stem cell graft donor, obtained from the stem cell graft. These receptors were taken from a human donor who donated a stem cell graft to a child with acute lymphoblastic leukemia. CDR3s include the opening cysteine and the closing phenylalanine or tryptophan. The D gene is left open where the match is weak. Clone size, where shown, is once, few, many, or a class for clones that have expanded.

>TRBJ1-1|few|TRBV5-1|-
CASSGDGNTEAFF
TGCGCCAGCAGCGGGGACGGGAACACTGAAGCTTTCTTT
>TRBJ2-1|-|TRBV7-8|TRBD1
CASSAYRGLSYNEQFF
TGTGCCAGCAGCGCCTACAGGGGGCTATCCTACAATGAGCAGTTCTTC
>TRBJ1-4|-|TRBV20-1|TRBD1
CSARADRHDEKLFF
TGCAGTGCTAGGGCGGACAGGCATGATGAAAAACTGTTTTTT
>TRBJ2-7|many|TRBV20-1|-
CSLTTGLGEQYF
TGCAGTCTAACTACAGGTTTAGGCGAGCAGTACTTC
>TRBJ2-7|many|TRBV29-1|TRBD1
CSVQRTGVEQYF
TGCAGCGTCCAAAGAACAGGGGTTGAGCAGTACTTC
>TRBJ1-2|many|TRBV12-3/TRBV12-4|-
CASSKPGAGYGYTF
TGTGCCAGCAGTAAGCCGGGGGCGGGCTATGGCTACACCTTC
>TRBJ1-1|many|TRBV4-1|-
CASSLGSWGSTEAFF
TGCGCCAGCAGCCTAGGGAGTTGGGGAAGCACTGAAGCTTTCTTT
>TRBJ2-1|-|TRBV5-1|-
CASRGVSNEQFF
TGCGCCAGCAGGGGGGTGAGTAATGAGCAGTTCTTC
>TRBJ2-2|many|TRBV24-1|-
CATSDSASSNTGELFF
TGTGCCACCAGTGATTCCGCATCATCGAACACCGGGGAGCTGTTTTTT
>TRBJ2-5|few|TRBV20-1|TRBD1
CSTTGQGQETQYF
TGCAGTACCACCGGACAGGGGCAAGAGACCCAGTACTTC
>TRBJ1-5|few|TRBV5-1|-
CASSLEGRGGNQPQHF
TGCGCCAGCAGCTTGGAGGGCAGGGGCGGTAATCAGCCCCAGCATTTT
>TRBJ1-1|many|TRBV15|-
CATSRDRLAEAFF
TGTGCCACCAGCAGAGATCGATTGGCTGAAGCTTTCTTT
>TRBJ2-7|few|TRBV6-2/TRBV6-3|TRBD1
CASSWAPDRGKYEQYF
TGTGCCAGCAGTTGGGCCCCGGACAGGGGAAAGTACGAGCAGTACTTC
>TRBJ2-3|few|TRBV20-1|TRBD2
CSARAVASGGLRDTQYF
TGCAGTGCTAGAGCTGTGGCTAGCGGGGGCCTTCGCGATACGCAGTATTTT
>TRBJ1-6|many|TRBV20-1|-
CSARNPNSPLHF
TGCAGTGCTAGAAACCCTAATTCACCCCTCCACTTT
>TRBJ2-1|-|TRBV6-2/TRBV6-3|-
CASSYSPGGPYEQFF
TGTGCCAGCAGTTACTCCCCTGGGGGGCCCTATGAGCAGTTCTTC
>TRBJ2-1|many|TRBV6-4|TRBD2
CASSREGGFDEQFF
TGTGCCAGCAGCAGGGAGGGAGGGTTCGATGAGCAGTTCTTC
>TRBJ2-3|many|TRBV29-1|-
CSAAQGWGTDTQYF
TGCAGCGCCGCACAGGGTTGGGGCACAGATACGCAGTATTTT
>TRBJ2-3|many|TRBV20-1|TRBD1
CSARPGQPSTDTQYF
TGCAGTGCTAGACCGGGACAGCCAAGCACAGATACGCAGTATTTT
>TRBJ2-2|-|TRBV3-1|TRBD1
CASSIPGGTGELFF
TGTGCCAGCAGCATACCAGGGGGCACCGGGGAGCTGTTTTTT
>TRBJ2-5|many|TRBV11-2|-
CASRKGDGRETQYF
TGTGCCAGCAGGAAGGGGGACGGACGCGAGACCCAGTACTTC
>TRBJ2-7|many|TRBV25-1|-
CASSDPRGDGGPYEQYF
TGTGCCAGCAGTGATCCCAGGGGTGATGGGGGGCCCTACGAGCAGTACTTC
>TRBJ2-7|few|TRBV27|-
CASTSLAGQTSYEQYF
TGTGCCAGCACCTCCCTTGCGGGACAGACATCCTACGAGCAGTACTTC
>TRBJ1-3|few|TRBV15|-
CATSRAAVPSGNTIYF
TGTGCCACCAGCAGAGCGGCTGTCCCTTCTGGAAACACCATATATTTT
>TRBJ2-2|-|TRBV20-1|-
CSARAVYYENTGELFF
TGCAGTGCTAGAGCCGTATACTACGAGAACACCGGGGAGCTGTTTTTT
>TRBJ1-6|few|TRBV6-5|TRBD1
CATTNRGSPLHF
TGTGCCACCACGAACAGGGGTTCACCCCTCCACTTT
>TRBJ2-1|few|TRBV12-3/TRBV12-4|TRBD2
CASSFGTSGGGKQFF
TGTGCCAGCAGTTTTGGGACTAGCGGGGGGGGGAAGCAGTTCTTC
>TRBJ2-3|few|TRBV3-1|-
CASSQDPWIRYF
TGTGCCAGCAGCCAAGATCCCTGGATTCGGTATTTT
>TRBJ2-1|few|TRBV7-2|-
CASSLGWGTEQFF
TGTGCCAGCAGCTTAGGTTGGGGGACAGAGCAGTTCTTC
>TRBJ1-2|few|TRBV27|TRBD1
CASSFQGGNGYTF
TGTGCCAGCAGTTTCCAGGGGGGGAATGGCTACACCTTC
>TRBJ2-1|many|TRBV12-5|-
CASGLGYNEQFF
TGTGCTAGTGGTTTGGGGTACAATGAGCAGTTCTTC
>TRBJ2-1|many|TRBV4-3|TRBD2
CASSQEGGTGGYNEQFF
TGCGCCAGCAGCCAAGAAGGAGGTACGGGGGGTTACAATGAGCAGTTCTTC
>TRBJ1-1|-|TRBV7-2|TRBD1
CASSLGGTGAMNTEAFF
TGTGCCAGCAGCTTAGGGGGAACAGGGGCCATGAACACTGAAGCTTTCTTT
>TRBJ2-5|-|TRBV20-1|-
CSARDVGNQETQYF
TGCAGTGCTAGAGATGTAGGGAACCAAGAGACCCAGTACTTC
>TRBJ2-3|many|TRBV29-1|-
CSVEEAGGPDTQYF
TGCAGCGTTGAAGAGGCCGGGGGGCCCGATACGCAGTATTTT
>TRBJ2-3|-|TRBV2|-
CASSEFGGTDTQYF
TGTGCCAGCAGTGAATTTGGGGGCACAGATACGCAGTATTTT
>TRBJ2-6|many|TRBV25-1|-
CASSSQGSGANVLTF
TGTGCCAGCAGTAGCCAGGGGTCCGGGGCCAACGTCCTGACTTTC
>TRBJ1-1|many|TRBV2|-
CASRLQTEAFF
TGTGCCAGCAGGCTACAGACTGAAGCTTTCTTT
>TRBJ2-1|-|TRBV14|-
CASSQDRQRPSYNEQFF
TGTGCCAGCAGCCAAGATCGACAGAGACCCTCCTACAATGAGCAGTTCTTC